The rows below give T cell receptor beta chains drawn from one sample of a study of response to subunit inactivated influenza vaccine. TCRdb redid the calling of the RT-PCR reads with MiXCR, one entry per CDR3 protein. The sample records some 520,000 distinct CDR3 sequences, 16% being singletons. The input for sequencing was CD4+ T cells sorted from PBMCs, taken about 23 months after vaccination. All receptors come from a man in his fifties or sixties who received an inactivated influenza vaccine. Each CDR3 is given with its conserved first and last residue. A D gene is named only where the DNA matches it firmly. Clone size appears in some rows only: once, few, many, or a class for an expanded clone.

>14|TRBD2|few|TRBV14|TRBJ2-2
CASTLSGSTGELFF
TGTGCCAGCACCTTAAGCGGGAGCACCGGGGAGCTGTTTTTT
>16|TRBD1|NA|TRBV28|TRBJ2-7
CASSVTMDRVTYEQYF
TGTGCCAGCAGTGTAACTATGGACAGGGTTACCTACGAGCAGTACTTC
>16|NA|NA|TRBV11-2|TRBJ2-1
CASSPQGAQVYNEQFF
TGTGCCAGCAGCCCTCAAGGGGCACAGGTATACAATGAGCAGTTCTTC
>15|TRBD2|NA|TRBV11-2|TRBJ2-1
CASSQSGRAYNEQFF
TGTGCCAGCAGCCAAAGCGGGAGGGCCTACAATGAGCAGTTCTTC
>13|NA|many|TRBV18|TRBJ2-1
CASSPQGAGSEFF
TGTGCCAGCTCACCACAGGGTGCCGGGAGTGAGTTCTTC
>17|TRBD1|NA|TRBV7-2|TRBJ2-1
CASSARDRGPVYNEQFF
TGTGCCAGCAGCGCCCGGGACAGGGGGCCTGTCTACAATGAGCAGTTCTTC
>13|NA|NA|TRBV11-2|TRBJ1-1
CASSLAGFSEAFF
TGTGCCAGCAGCTTAGCAGGGTTCTCTGAAGCTTTCTTT
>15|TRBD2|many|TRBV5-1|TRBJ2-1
CASSLGLAGYNEQFF
TGTGCCAGCAGTTTAGGGCTAGCGGGGTACAATGAGCAGTTCTTC
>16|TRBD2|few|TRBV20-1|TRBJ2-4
CSAHWTSGRYRNIQYF
TGCAGTGCCCACTGGACTAGCGGGAGATATAGAAACATTCAGTACTTC
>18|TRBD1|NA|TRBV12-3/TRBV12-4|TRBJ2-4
CASSLDKTGGERWDIQYF
TGTGCCAGCAGTTTAGATAAGACAGGGGGCGAAAGATGGGACATTCAGTACTTC
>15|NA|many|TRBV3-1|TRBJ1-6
CASSQGGQPNSPLHF
TGTGCCAGCAGCCAAGGAGGACAGCCAAACTCACCCCTCCACTTT
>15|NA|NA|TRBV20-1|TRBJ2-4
CSATGSAEGKNIQYF
TGCAGTGCTACCGGATCAGCGGAAGGCAAAAACATTCAGTACTTC
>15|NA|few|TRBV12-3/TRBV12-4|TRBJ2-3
CASSLRLRGSDTQYF
TGTGCCAGCAGTTTAAGACTACGCGGCTCAGATACGCAGTATTTT
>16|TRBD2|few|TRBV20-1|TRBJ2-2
CSASRGRVLNTGELFF
TGCAGTGCTAGCCGCGGGAGGGTCCTGAACACCGGGGAGCTGTTTTTT
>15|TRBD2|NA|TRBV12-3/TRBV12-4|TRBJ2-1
CASSPRLAGAPEQFF
TGTGCCAGCAGTCCTCGACTAGCGGGGGCTCCTGAGCAGTTCTTC
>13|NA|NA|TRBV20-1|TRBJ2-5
CSANGPWGETQYF
TGCAGTGCTAACGGGCCGTGGGGGGAGACCCAGTACTTC
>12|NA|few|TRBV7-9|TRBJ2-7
CASSLGTAEQYF
TGTGCCAGCAGCTTAGGAACAGCCGAGCAGTACTTC
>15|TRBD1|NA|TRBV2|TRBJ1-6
CASRPRTGRDSPLHF
TGTGCCAGCAGACCCAGGACAGGGAGAGATTCACCCCTCCACTTT
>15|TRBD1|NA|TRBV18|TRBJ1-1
CASSPGTGLNTEAFF
TGTGCCAGCTCACCCGGGACAGGCTTGAACACTGAAGCTTTCTTT
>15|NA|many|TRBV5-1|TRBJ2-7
CASSGEQGRSYEQYF
TGCGCCAGCAGCGGGGAGCAGGGACGATCCTACGAGCAGTACTTC
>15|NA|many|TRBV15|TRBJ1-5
CATSRDKGNNQPQHF
TGTGCCACCAGCAGAGATAAGGGGAACAATCAGCCCCAGCATTTT
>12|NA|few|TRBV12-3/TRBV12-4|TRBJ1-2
CASRSGLEGYTF
TGTGCCAGCAGGTCAGGGCTAGAGGGCTACACCTTC
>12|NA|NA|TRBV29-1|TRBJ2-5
CSGDRDGETQYF
TGCAGTGGAGACCGGGACGGGGAGACCCAGTACTTC
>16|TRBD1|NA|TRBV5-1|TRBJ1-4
CASSTPGQATTEKLFF
TGCGCCAGCAGCACACCGGGACAGGCGACGACTGAAAAACTGTTTTTT
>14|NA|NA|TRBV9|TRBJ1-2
CASSVGEGSYGYIF
NA
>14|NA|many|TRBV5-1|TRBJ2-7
CASSIGTARAEQYF
TGCGCCAGCAGCATTGGGACGGCTCGGGCCGAGCAGTACTTC
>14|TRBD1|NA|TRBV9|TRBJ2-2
CASRTGDYTGELFF
TGTGCCAGCAGGACAGGGGATTACACCGGGGAGCTGTTTTTT
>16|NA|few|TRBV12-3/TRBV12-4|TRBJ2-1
CASSPRGVSSYNEQFF
TGTGCCAGCAGTCCCAGGGGGGTATCCTCCTACAATGAGCAGTTCTTC
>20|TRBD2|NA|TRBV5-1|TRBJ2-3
CASSLRTGLAGRRSPDTQYF
TGCGCCAGCAGCTTGAGGACGGGACTAGCGGGAAGGAGGAGCCCAGATACGCAGTATTTT
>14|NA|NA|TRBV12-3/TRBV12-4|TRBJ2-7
CASRRHPNSYEQYF
TGTGCCAGCAGAAGGCACCCTAACTCCTACGAGCAGTACTTC
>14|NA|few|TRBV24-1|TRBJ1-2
CATSSAGKGYGYTF
TGTGCCACCAGTTCTGCGGGGAAGGGCTATGGCTACACCTTC